The 10 T cell receptor beta chains below were found in one sample sequenced in a study of PD-L1 blockade in urothelial cancer. Time point in this sample: peripheral blood 6 weeks after treatment start. Data came from immunoSEQ multiplex PCR; TCRdb stores just in-frame clones and leaves some out. The sample holds about 45,000 clones; 82% are singletons and the top ten take about 13%. Specimen: PBMCs, collected around atezolizumab (anti-PD-L1) treatment. These receptors all come from a man aged 55 to 69 with urothelial cancer.

This chain joins TRBV5-1 and TRBJ2-1, with 11 bases matching TRBD2. Unmatched junction bases numbered 9, after V lost 4 bases and J lost 0 bases. The V gene's germline CDR1 is SGHRS and CDR2 YFSETQ. The CDR3 contains 18 residues. CDR3 coding DNA: TGCGCCAGCAGCGGCAGACTAGCGGGAAGGAGCTCCTACAATGAGCAGTTCTTC. It translates to CASSGRLAGRSSYNEQFF.

The count of this clone is one. The chain joins TRBV19 to TRBJ2-7, with unresolved D. The V and J ends lost 3 bases and 3 bases respectively, with 12 bases between them. The CDR3 is 14 amino acids. CDR1 and CDR2 from the germline V gene are LNHDA and SQIVND (reference sequence). This CDR3 is CASSISGILYEQYF. In nucleotides, the CDR3 is TGTGCCAGTAGTATTTCAGGCATCCTCTACGAGCAGTACTTC.

The table lists this clone with a count of one. This chain links TRBV6-4 with TRBJ2-3; a weak D match, TRBD2 (6 bases). Trimming took 5 bases from V and 0 from J, leaving 15 bases between them. Germline CDR1 and CDR2: MRHNA and SNTAGT. This CDR3 has 16 amino acids. The CDR3 sequence: CASSPGLHPSTDTQYF. The DNA for the CDR3 is TGTGCCAGCAGTCCTGGACTACACCCGAGCACAGATACGCAGTATTTT.

The chain is built from TRBV14 and TRBJ1-1; D unclear. The CDR3 contains 13 residues. Germline V gives CDR1 SGHDN, CDR2 FVKESK. V gave up 7 bases and J gave up 6 bases, with 15 bases separating them. CDR3 sequence (DNA): TGTGCCAGCAACCACTACCATCAGGCTGAAGCTTTCTTT. The encoded protein is CASNHYHQAEAFF.

The rearrangement links TRBV5-1 to TRBJ2-3; TRBD2 aligns across 11 bases. This CDR3 is 13 amino acids long. The junction had 2 bases not matched to a gene; V was cut back by 7 bases and J by 4 bases. CDR1 and CDR2 from the germline V gene are SGHRS and YFSETQ. CDR3 sequence (DNA): TGCGCCAGCTTTAGCGGGGGGGCAGATACGCAGTATTTT. This encodes CASFSGGADTQYF.

The rearrangement uses TRBV6-5 and TRBJ1-5, with no clear D. Germline V gene lookup returns CDR1 MNHEY and CDR2 SVGAGI. The V end lost 2 bases, the J end lost 5 bases, and 7 bases lay between the germline ends. CDR3 length equals 13 residues. In DNA form, the CDR3 reads TGTGCCAGCAGTTACCGAAACTATCAGCCCCAGCATTTT. Protein sequence: CASSYRNYQPQHF.

This clone was counted between two and nine times. V usage is TRBV18 and J usage is TRBJ1-1, with unresolved D. V lost 3 bases and J 0 bases, leaving 5 bases between the germline ends. The CDR3 covers 13 residues. Germline V gene sequence: CDR1 KGHSH, CDR2 LQKENI. The CDR3 spells CASSPQMNTEAFF. The CDR3 region has the DNA TGTGCCAGCTCACCGCAGATGAACACTGAAGCTTTCTTT.

The gene calls are TRBV5-1 and TRBJ2-5; TRBD2 might be the D (6 bases). Trimming cost V 6 bases and J 5 bases, with 17 bases left between them. The CDR3 has 14 amino acids. Per germline, CDR1 SGHRS and CDR2 YFSETQ. CDR3 loop: CASNPFPGDETQYF. DNA for the CDR3: TGCGCCAGCAACCCCTTTCCGGGAGATGAGACCCAGTACTTC.

This sequence joins TRBV5-5 and TRBJ2-4, with D unclear. The CDR3 covers 14 residues. Germline values: CDR1 SGHKS, CDR2 YYEKEE (reference sequence). Trimming took off 0 bases at V and 0 bases at J, with 4 bases between the two ends. This CDR3 is CASSLALAKNIQYF. In DNA, the CDR3 is TGTGCCAGCAGCTTGGCCCTAGCCAAAAACATTCAGTACTTC.

V usage is TRBV27 and J usage is TRBJ1-1; weak D call: TRBD1 (5 bases). The CDR3 sequence is 15 residues long. Trimming stripped 8 bases from V and 2 bases from J, with 18 bases between. Germline lookup yields CDR1 MNHEY and CDR2 SMNVEV (reference sequence). The CDR3 sequence is CASAPETGVNTEAFF. Here the CDR3 DNA reads TGTGCCAGCGCTCCGGAGACGGGGGTTAACACTGAAGCTTTCTTT.